This TCR beta chain was retrieved from a study of neurological immune-mediated disorders. General study findings and limits: It was HTLV-1-associated myelopathy that showed the most TCR clonal expansion, while multiple sclerosis showed the least, falling below healthy controls. The authors found no clinical or MRI feature associated with the multiple sclerosis repertoire cluster.

The germline V gene has CDR1 SGHRS and CDR2 YFSETQ. This CDR3 has 16 amino acids. V lost 0 bases to trimming and J lost 9 bases, with 16 bases between them. This clonotype was picked up many times. Its antigen is not identified. The authors produced cDNA by 5'RACE using 10-nucleotide random UMIs. MiXCR, run by TCRdb on the 5' RACE reads, gives a single entry per CDR3 protein. In the table there are about 78,000 distinct CDR3 sequences, about 5% of which are singletons. Sequencing used PBMCs. This clonotype was obtained from a woman aged 25 to 39 with multiple sclerosis. The rearrangement uses TRBV5-1 and TRBJ1-6, with a tentative D call TRBD1 (5 bases). CDR3 sequence: CASSLAGGAGTSPLHF. DNA of the CDR3: TGCGCCAGCAGCTTGGCTGGGGGAGCAGGGACTTCACCCCTCCACTTT.